This T cell receptor beta chain was sequenced during a study of beta chain features in type 1 diabetes. In its sample, this clone was seen a few times. No antigen is known for it. Other DNA variants within this sample encode the same CDR3. Expressed TCRB transcripts were sequenced, since all the RNA that had been isolated was reverse transcribed. Repertoires were generated with immunoSEQ multiplex PCR, while TCRdb's copy carries only in-frame clones and drops some. The table shows approximately 730,000 clones, with about an eighth occurring only once. Findings of the study overall: Among all four CD4+ subsets, Type 1 diabetes patients had TCRB CDR3s that were moderately but significantly shorter. High-TCR-expressing cells could be over-represented by cDNA sequencing.

The clonotype comes from a man aged 18 to 29 with type 1 diabetes. Specimen: naive CD4+ T cells from blood.

The CDR3 protein is CASSFGGRTDTQYF. The CDR3 DNA reads as TGCGCCAGCAGCTTCGGGGGTCGCACAGATACGCAGTATTTT. V gene TRBV5-1 combines with J gene TRBJ2-3; D perhaps matches TRBD2 (6 bases). Trimming took off 2 bases at V and 1 base at J, with 8 bases between the two ends. CDR3 length: 14 residues. CDR1 is SGHRS and CDR2 is YFSETQ in the germline V gene.